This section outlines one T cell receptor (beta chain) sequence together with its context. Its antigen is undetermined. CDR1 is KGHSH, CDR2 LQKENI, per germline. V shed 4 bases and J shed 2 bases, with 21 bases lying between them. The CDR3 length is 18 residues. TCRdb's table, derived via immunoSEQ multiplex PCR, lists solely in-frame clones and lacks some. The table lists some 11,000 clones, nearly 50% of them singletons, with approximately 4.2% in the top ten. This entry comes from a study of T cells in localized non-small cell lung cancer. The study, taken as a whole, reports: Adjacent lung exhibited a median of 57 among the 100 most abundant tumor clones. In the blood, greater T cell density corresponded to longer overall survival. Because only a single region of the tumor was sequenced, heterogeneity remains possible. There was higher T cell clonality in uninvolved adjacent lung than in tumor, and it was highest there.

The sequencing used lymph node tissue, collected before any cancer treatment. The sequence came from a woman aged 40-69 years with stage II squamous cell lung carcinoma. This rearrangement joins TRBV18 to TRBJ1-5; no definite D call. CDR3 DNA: TGTGCCAGCTCACTCCTTCATGGTGGGAACACGGGCAATCAGCCCCAGCATTTT. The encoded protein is CASSLLHGGNTGNQPQHF.